Listed here are 8 T cell receptor beta chains from one sample, sequenced in a study of post-analysis software for immune sequencing data. Prepared libraries of TCR beta cDNA carried unique molecular identifiers. TCRdb reanalysed the PCR reads using MiXCR and keeps one entry per CDR3 protein. The sample gives roughly 730,000 distinct CDR3 sequences, about 32% of which show up once; under 0.7% is in the top ten. Antigens for these TCRs are unknown. Study conclusions and caveats: TRBV segments more frequent in patients than in controls numbered about 5 and included TRBV5-6, TRBV5-1 and TRBV20-1.

Sequenced: blood. The receptors stem from a girl between 10 and 17 years old with multiple sclerosis.

The chain joins TRBV5-1 to TRBJ1-2; D is unclear. CDR1 and CDR2 (germline): SGHRS, YFSETQ. The V and J ends lost 0 bases and 1 base respectively, with 7 bases between them. CDR3 length: 14 amino acids. The CDR3 DNA reads TGCGCCAGCAGCTTGGAAGATATTAACTATGGCTACACCTTC. This gives the protein CASSLEDINYGYTF.

This clonotype was recorded at least ten times. The V call is TRBV4-3, the J call TRBJ2-7, with D perhaps TRBD2 (6 bases). Trimming cost V 0 bases and J 5 bases, with 14 bases left between them. Germline CDR1 LGHNA, CDR2 YSLEER. This CDR3 contains 15 residues. This chain's CDR3 is CASSQDRRARDEQYF. CDR3 nucleotides: TGCGCCAGCAGCCAAGATAGGAGGGCCAGGGACGAGCAGTACTTC.

V usage is TRBV21-1 and J usage is TRBJ2-5; the DNA was not compared with TRBD1, the D call given in the table. TRBV21-1 is reported as a pseudogene. This CDR3 comprises 17 residues. The CDR3 sequence is CASTKRKTGEGQETQYF. CDR3 bases: TGTGCCAGTACTAAGAGGAAGACAGGGGAGGGCCAAGAGACCCAGTACTTC.

Comments on this clonotype: A much larger clone sits a single nucleotide away, making a read error possible. This chain joins TRBV11-1 and TRBJ2-1; TRBD2 might be the D (6 bases). This CDR3 comprises 15 residues. CDR1 SGHAT and CDR2 FQDESV come from the germline V gene (reference sequence). The CDR3 coding sequence is TGTGCCAGCAGCTTTGGAGGGAGTTCCTACAATAAGCAGTTCTTC. Residues: CASSFGGSSYNKQFF.

This clonotype was counted only a few times. The chain links TRBV6-5 to TRBJ2-1; D tentatively reads TRBD1 or TRBD2 (5 bases each). Germline CDR1 MNHEY, CDR2 SVGAGI. V was pared by 2 bases and J by 7 bases, with 15 bases between. The length of the CDR3 is 15 residues. The CDR3 DNA follows: TGTGCCAGCAGTTACGGGACCCAAACTCGGAATGAGCAGTTCTTC. This translates into CASSYGTQTRNEQFF.

The chain recombines TRBV12-3 or TRBV12-4 with TRBJ2-1, with 8 bases matching TRBD2. The ends lost 6 bases at V and 3 bases at J; junction bases unmatched: 25. The CDR3 is 21 residues long. This chain's CDR3 is CASSAYQAGVSVAGLYNEQFF. CDR3 coding DNA: TGTGCCAGCAGCGCATACCAAGCGGGAGTATCGGTGGCGGGACTCTACAATGAGCAGTTCTTC.

This chain links TRBV20-1 with TRBJ1-5; 7 bases line up with TRBD1. This CDR3 spans 13 amino acids. Germline values: CDR1 DFQATT, CDR2 SNEGSKA (reference sequence). With 3 bases clipped from V and 7 bases from J, the junction kept 6 bases outside the gene matches. The CDR3, as DNA: TGCAGTGCTAGGACAGGGAGGGGGCAGCCCCAGCATTTT. Amino acids: CSARTGRGQPQHF.

The chain recombines TRBV6-5 with TRBJ2-3, with D perhaps TRBD1 (5 bases). CDR1 and CDR2 from the germline V gene are MNHEY and SVGAGI. The ends were cut back, 0 bases at V and 2 bases at J, with 12 bases in the middle. CDR3 size: 16 residues. The DNA of the CDR3 is TGTGCCAGCAGTTACTCCGTCTTAGGGGCCACAGATACGCAGTATTTT. This encodes CASSYSVLGATDTQYF.